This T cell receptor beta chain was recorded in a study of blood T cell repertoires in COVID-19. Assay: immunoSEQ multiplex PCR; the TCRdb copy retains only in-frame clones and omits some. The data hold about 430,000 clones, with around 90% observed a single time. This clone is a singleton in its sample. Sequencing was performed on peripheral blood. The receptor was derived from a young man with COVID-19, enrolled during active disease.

The CDR3 nucleotides are TGTGCCACCAGTGACGGACAGGATTACGAGCAGTACTTC. As protein: CATSDGQDYEQYF. The genes are TRBV24-1 and TRBJ2-7, with TRBD1 matching 7 bases. The CDR3 covers 13 residues. Losses at the gene ends were 4 bases for V and 4 bases for J; bases not matched to a gene: 3. Germline V gene lookup returns CDR1 KGHDR and CDR2 SFDVKD.